The 27 T cell receptor beta chains reported below all come from one sample, sequenced in a study of T-cell reconstitution after alpha-beta-depleted transplantation in children. Construction of the TCRbeta library involved unique molecular identifiers. TCRdb processed the PCR reads anew with MiXCR; each CDR3 protein has one entry. The sample lists 600,000 to 700,000 distinct CDR3 sequences; 10% to 15% were seen once. The material sequenced was PBMCs, taken before TCRalphabeta/CD19-depleted stem cell transplant. These receptors were obtained from a girl aged 2 to 10 with congenital amegakaryocytic thrombocytopenia, due to receive a stem cell transplant.

The V and J genes are TRBV7-2 and TRBJ2-1, with D possibly TRBD2 on 6 matching bases. The CDR3 runs to 16 residues. V shed 1 base and J shed 8 bases, with 18 bases lying between them. Germline V lookup: CDR1 SGHTA, CDR2 FQGNSA. The CDR3 protein is CASSLGRVGEYDEQFF. The CDR3 nucleotides read TGTGCCAGCAGCTTAGGGAGGGTGGGCGAGTACGATGAGCAGTTCTTC.

At least ten counts were recorded for this clonotype. The chain links TRBV6-6 to TRBJ1-3; D call uncertain. Trimming removed 4 bases at V and 0 bases at J, with 4 bases between. The CDR3 loop spans 13 amino acids. CDR1 and CDR2 (germline): MNHNY, SVGAGI (reference sequence). The CDR3 reads CASSSNSGNTIYF. CDR3 bases: TGTGCCAGCAGTTCAAACTCTGGAAACACCATATATTTT.

V gene TRBV7-9 combines with J gene TRBJ2-1; D not certain. This CDR3 is built from 12 residues. Per germline, CDR1 SEHNR and CDR2 FQNEAQ (reference sequence). Trimming cost V 8 bases and J 10 bases, with 15 bases left between them. The CDR3 region is CASSLDGPEQFF. CDR3 nucleotides: TGTGCCAGCTCTTTGGACGGACCCGAGCAGTTCTTC.

The chain joins TRBV12-3 or TRBV12-4 to TRBJ1-2; no clear D. V shed 2 bases and J shed 4 bases, with 14 bases lying between them. The CDR3 loop spans 15 amino acids. CDR3: CASSLLPDRVYGYTF. The CDR3 bases are TGTGCCAGCAGTTTACTCCCAGACCGGGTCTATGGCTACACCTTC.

This clonotype was picked up a small number of times. The chain recombines TRBV7-9 with TRBJ1-1; 7 bases agree with TRBD1. The CDR3 has 15 residues. Germline V gene lookup returns CDR1 SEHNR and CDR2 FQNEAQ (reference sequence). Trimming removed 5 bases from V and 12 bases from J; junction bases left unmatched: 18. The CDR3 DNA reads TGTGCCAGCAGCCCCCCCCTGGACAGGCGGGAGCGACCTTTCTTT. Protein product: CASSPPLDRRERPFF.

In its sample, this clonotype was seen a few times. The rearrangement uses TRBV28 and TRBJ2-7; tentative D call: TRBD1 (6 bases). Germline V lookup: CDR1 MDHEN, CDR2 SYDVKM. The V and J ends lost 8 bases and 2 bases respectively, with 13 bases between them. This CDR3 is 13 amino acids long. The CDR3 DNA follows: TGTGCCAGCTCCGGGACACCGGCCTACGAGCAGTACTTC. It specifies CASSGTPAYEQYF.

This clonotype was counted a few times. The V gene is TRBV7-2, the J gene TRBJ2-7; perhaps TRBD2 as D (5 bases). Germline loops: CDR1 SGHTA, CDR2 FQGNSA. With 2 bases removed from V and 5 bases from J, the gap between germline ends came to 19 bases. The CDR3 totals 16 residues. DNA for the CDR3: TGTGCCAGCAGCTTAAGTGCGGGCGCGGGTCTCCACGAGCAGTACTTC. Its protein is CASSLSAGAGLHEQYF.

This clonotype was observed at least ten times. The chain carries TRBV6-1 and TRBJ1-5, with D tentatively TRBD1 (6 bases). The germline CDR1 and CDR2 sequences are MNHNS and SASEGT. The CDR3 contains 13 residues. Trimming removed 6 bases at V and 7 bases at J, with 13 bases between. CDR3 in DNA: TGTGCCAGCAGAGAAAACAGGGTCCAGCCCCAGCATTTT. It yields the protein CASRENRVQPQHF.

CDR3 nucleotides: TGCGCCAGCCACCTGAGACACCCCGAGGATGGGGAGCTGTTTTTT. It specifies CASHLRHPEDGELFF. The chain carries TRBV5-1 and TRBJ2-2; D not certain. CDR1 SGHRS and CDR2 YFSETQ come from the germline V gene. The CDR3 is 15 amino acids. The V gene lost 7 bases and the J gene lost 8 bases, with 21 bases spanning the gap.

At least ten counts were recorded for this clonotype. DNA for the CDR3: TGTGCCAGCAGTTCCACAGGGCCTTACGAGCAGTACTTC. This sequence encodes CASSSTGPYEQYF. V and J are TRBV12-3 or TRBV12-4 and TRBJ2-7; D perhaps matches TRBD1 (6 bases). This CDR3 contains 13 residues. Trimming shortened V by 4 bases and J by 4 bases, and 11 bases separated the two germline ends.

The J gene is TRBJ2-1, the V gene TRBV7-6; TRBD1 is a possible D gene (6 bases). The CDR3 consists of 18 residues. V was pared by 1 base and J by 0 bases, with 16 bases between. Germline CDR1 SGHVS, CDR2 FNYEAQ. The CDR3 loop is CASSLGGEGHRSYNEQFF. The DNA for the CDR3 is TGTGCCAGCAGCTTAGGGGGCGAGGGACACCGCTCCTACAATGAGCAGTTCTTC.

This clonotype was seen ten or more times. The V and J genes are TRBV5-1 and TRBJ1-5; the D is unclear. Germline V gene lookup returns CDR1 SGHRS and CDR2 YFSETQ. The CDR3 runs to 15 residues. V was shortened by 0 bases and J by 1 base, with 8 bases between the two germline ends. Written as DNA, the CDR3 is TGCGCCAGCAGCTTGGACAGTTGGAGCAATCAGCCCCAGCATTTT. Protein product: CASSLDSWSNQPQHF.

In its sample, this clonotype was seen many times. The chain couples TRBV12-3 or TRBV12-4 to TRBJ2-1; D is unresolved. There are 12 residues in the CDR3. V lost 3 bases, J lost 9 bases, and 9 bases lay in between. The CDR3 region has the DNA TGTGCCAGCAGTTTTGGGCTCCCTGAGCAGTTCTTC. Translated, it gives CASSFGLPEQFF.

This clonotype was recorded at least ten times. The chain has TRBV5-1 and TRBJ2-7; D possibly uses TRBD1 or TRBD2 (6 bases each). The CDR3 extends over 15 amino acids. The ends were cut back, 2 bases at V and 2 bases at J, with 14 bases in the middle. Germline lookup yields CDR1 SGHRS and CDR2 YFSETQ. CDR3 bases: TGCGCCAGCAGCTTATCGGGGGCGAGCGCCTACGAGCAGTACTTC. It yields the protein CASSLSGASAYEQYF.

This clonotype was recorded a few times. The chain recombines TRBV5-6 with TRBJ2-5; D could derive from TRBD1 or TRBD2 (5 bases each). The germline gives CDR1 SGHDT, CDR2 YYEEEE. This CDR3 spans 15 amino acids. Trimming left V 0 bases short and J 1 base short, with 10 bases between. The CDR3 protein is CASSLGGAGQETQYF. The CDR3 DNA reads TGTGCCAGCAGCTTGGGTGGGGCGGGCCAAGAGACCCAGTACTTC.

This clonotype occurred many times. The chain has TRBV10-1 and TRBJ2-7; TRBD1 agrees at 11 bases. CDR1 and CDR2 from the germline V gene are WNHNN and SYGVQD (reference sequence). Losses at the gene ends were 0 bases for V and 7 bases for J; bases not matched to a gene: 8. The CDR3 length is 16 residues. The CDR3, as DNA: TGCGCCAGCAGTGAGTCCGTCGGGACAGGGGGGCGAGAGCAGTACTTC. It codes for CASSESVGTGGREQYF.

This chain links TRBV20-1 with TRBJ2-3; 11 bases match TRBD2. The CDR3 length is 15 residues. From germline, CDR1 is DFQATT and CDR2 SNEGSKA (reference sequence). The V gene end was trimmed by 3 bases and the J gene end by 2 bases; junction bases not matched to a gene: 4. The CDR3 coding sequence is TGCAGTGCTAGGGGGACTAGCGGCTACACAGATACGCAGTATTTT. Translation: CSARGTSGYTDTQYF.

The chain has TRBV19 and TRBJ2-1; 7 bases align to TRBD2. The length of the CDR3 is 14 residues. V gave up 7 bases and J gave up 12 bases; unmatched junction bases: 15. CDR1 and CDR2 from the germline V gene are LNHDA and SQIVND (reference sequence). CDR3: CASNVAGEALGQFF. The CDR3 nucleotides are TGTGCCAGTAACGTGGCGGGAGAAGCGCTTGGGCAGTTCTTC.

The chain links TRBV20-1 to TRBJ2-2; D is unresolved. The CDR3 consists of 13 residues. Trimming pared 1 base from V and 6 bases from J, leaving 9 bases between. Germline V gene sequence: CDR1 DFQATT, CDR2 SNEGSKA (reference sequence). The CDR3, as DNA: TGCAGTGCTAGAGTTGGGTGGGCCGGGGAGCTGTTTTTT. Its translation: CSARVGWAGELFF.

This clonotype was found many times. Here the CDR3 DNA reads TGCAGTGCTACCCGACAGGGGGATGGCTACACCTTC. Protein product: CSATRQGDGYTF. The chain uses TRBV20-1 and TRBJ1-2; 9 positions match TRBD1. The CDR3 is 12 residues long. Germline trimming cut 4 bases from V and 6 bases from J; bases unmatched to any gene: 3. Germline V CDR1 and CDR2: DFQATT, SNEGSKA (reference sequence).

This clonotype was seen a handful of times. The chain carries TRBV9 and TRBJ2-7; D is unresolved. The CDR3 loop spans 14 amino acids. The germline V gene encodes CDR1 SGDLS and CDR2 YYNGEE. V gave up 0 bases and J gave up 2 bases, with 9 bases separating them. CDR3 protein: CASSVEALTYEQYF. The CDR3 bases are TGTGCCAGCAGCGTAGAGGCACTCACCTACGAGCAGTACTTC.

In its sample, this clonotype was seen many times. The chain carries TRBV13 and TRBJ2-7; no clear D. In germline, CDR1 is PRHDT, CDR2 FYEKMQ (reference sequence). V lost 0 bases to trimming and J lost 0 bases, with 9 bases between them. The CDR3 spans 15 residues. The CDR3 region is CASSLGPTSSYEQYF. The CDR3 nucleotides read TGTGCCAGCAGCTTAGGCCCCACGAGCTCCTACGAGCAGTACTTC.

This clonotype was picked up many times. The CDR3 DNA reads as TGCGCCAGCAGCCCCTGGACGGAGACCTACGAGCAGTACTTC. It is translated as CASSPWTETYEQYF. The V and J genes are TRBV5-1 and TRBJ2-7; no clear D. The CDR3 runs 14 residues. Germline CDR1 SGHRS, CDR2 YFSETQ. The V and J ends lost 4 bases and 2 bases respectively, with 13 bases between them.

The rearrangement joins TRBV20-1 to TRBJ2-1, with 9 positions matching TRBD1. The CDR3 is 16 residues long. Germline trimming cut 4 bases from V and 4 bases from J; bases unmatched to any gene: 11. Per the germline V gene, CDR1 is DFQATT and CDR2 is SNEGSKA (reference sequence). CDR3 in DNA: TGCAGTGCTACCCGACGAACAGGGGGCTATTACAATGAGCAGTTCTTC. Its protein is CSATRRTGGYYNEQFF.

In its sample, this clonotype was seen a few times. This chain connects TRBV20-1 to TRBJ2-7; tentative D call: TRBD1 (6 bases). Germline-derived CDR1 and CDR2 are DFQATT and SNEGSKA (reference sequence). The CDR3 consists of 18 residues. Trimming left V 1 base short and J 3 bases short, with 25 bases between. The CDR3 is CSARGLVWQGNAGYEQYF. The CDR3 nucleotides read TGCAGTGCTAGAGGATTGGTGTGGCAGGGGAATGCGGGCTACGAGCAGTACTTC.

For this clonotype: Being one base from a much bigger clone, this may be a read error. The CDR3 DNA reads as TGCACCACACAAGAGCAGTACTTC. Translation gives CTTQEQYF. The rearrangement uses TRBV20-1 and TRBJ2-7, with unresolved D. The CDR3 runs 8 residues. Germline values: CDR1 DFQATT, CDR2 SNEGSKA (reference sequence).

The chain links TRBV2 to TRBJ2-5; D gene uncertain. The CDR3 consists of 17 residues. Per germline, CDR1 SNHLY and CDR2 FYNNEI. The V end was cut by 1 base, the J end by 0 bases, with 15 bases between. The CDR3 spells CASSEGTFLGYQETQYF. As DNA, the CDR3 is TGTGCCAGCAGTGAAGGGACCTTCCTAGGTTACCAAGAGACCCAGTACTTC.